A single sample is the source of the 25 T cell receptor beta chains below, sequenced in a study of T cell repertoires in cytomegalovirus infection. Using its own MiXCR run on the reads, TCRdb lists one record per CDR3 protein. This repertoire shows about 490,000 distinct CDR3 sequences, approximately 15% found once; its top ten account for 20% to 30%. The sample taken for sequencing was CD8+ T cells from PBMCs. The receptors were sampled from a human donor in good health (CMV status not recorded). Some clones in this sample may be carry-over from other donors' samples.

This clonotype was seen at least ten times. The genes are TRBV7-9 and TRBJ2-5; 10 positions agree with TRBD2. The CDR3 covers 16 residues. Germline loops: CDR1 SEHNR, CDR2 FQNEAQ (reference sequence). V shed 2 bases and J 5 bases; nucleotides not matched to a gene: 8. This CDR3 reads CASSLKSGGAGETQYF. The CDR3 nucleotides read TGTGCCAGCAGCTTAAAGAGCGGGGGGGCCGGCGAGACCCAGTACTTC.

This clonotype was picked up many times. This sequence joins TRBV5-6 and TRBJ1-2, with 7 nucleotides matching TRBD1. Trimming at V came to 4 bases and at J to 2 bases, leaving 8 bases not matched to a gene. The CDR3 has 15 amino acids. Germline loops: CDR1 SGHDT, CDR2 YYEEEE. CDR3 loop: CASSHGTEFNYGYTF. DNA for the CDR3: TGTGCCAGCAGCCACGGGACAGAATTCAACTATGGCTACACCTTC.

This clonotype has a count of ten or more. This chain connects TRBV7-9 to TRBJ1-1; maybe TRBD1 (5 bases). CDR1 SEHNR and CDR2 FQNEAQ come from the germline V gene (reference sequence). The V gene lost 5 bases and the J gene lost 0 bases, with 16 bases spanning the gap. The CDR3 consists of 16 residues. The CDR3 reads CASSPSTGPMNTEAFF. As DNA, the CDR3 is TGTGCCAGCAGCCCGTCGACGGGGCCCATGAACACTGAAGCTTTCTTT.

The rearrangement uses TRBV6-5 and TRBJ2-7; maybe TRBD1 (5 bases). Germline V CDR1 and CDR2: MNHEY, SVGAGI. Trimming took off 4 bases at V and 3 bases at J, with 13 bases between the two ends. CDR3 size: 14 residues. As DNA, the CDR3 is TGTGCCAGCAGTTCCTGGGGCAGATTCTACGAGCAGTACTTC. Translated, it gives CASSSWGRFYEQYF.

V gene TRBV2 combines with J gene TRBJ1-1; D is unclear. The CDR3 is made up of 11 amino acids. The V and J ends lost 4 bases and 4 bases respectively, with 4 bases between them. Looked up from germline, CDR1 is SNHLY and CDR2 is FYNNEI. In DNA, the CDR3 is TGTGCCAGCAGTGTGCGCACTGAAGCTTTCTTT. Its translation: CASSVRTEAFF. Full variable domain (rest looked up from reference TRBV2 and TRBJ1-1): EPEVTQTPSHQVTQMGQEVILRCVPISNHLYFYWYRQILGQKVEFLVSFYNNEISEKSEIFDDQFSVERPDGSNFTLKIRSTKLEDSAMYFCASSVRTEAFFGQGTRLTVV.

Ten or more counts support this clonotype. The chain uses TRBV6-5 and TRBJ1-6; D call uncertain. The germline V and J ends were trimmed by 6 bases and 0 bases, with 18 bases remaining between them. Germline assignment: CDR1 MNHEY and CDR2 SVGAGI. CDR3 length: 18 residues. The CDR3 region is CASSRTAVGSSYNSPLHF. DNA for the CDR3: TGTGCCAGCAGCAGAACGGCTGTTGGGAGCTCCTATAATTCACCCCTCCACTTT.

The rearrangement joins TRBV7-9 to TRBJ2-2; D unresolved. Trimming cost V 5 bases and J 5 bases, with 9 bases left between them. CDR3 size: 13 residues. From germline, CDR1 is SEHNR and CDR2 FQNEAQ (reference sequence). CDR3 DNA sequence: TGTGCCAGCAGCACCCCGCTGACCGGGGAGCTGTTTTTT. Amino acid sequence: CASSTPLTGELFF.

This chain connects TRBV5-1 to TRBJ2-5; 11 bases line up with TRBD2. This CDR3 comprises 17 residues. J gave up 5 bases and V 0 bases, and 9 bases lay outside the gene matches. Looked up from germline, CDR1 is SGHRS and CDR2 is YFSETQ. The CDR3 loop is CASSLAPLAGGLETQYF. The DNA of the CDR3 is TGCGCCAGCAGCTTGGCCCCCTTAGCGGGGGGGCTCGAGACCCAGTACTTC.

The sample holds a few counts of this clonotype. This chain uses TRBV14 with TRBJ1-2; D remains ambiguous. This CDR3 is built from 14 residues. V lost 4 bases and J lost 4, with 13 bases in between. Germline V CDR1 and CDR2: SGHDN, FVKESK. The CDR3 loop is CASSRLVSGYGYTF. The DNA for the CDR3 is TGTGCCAGCAGCCGGCTGGTATCCGGCTATGGCTACACCTTC.

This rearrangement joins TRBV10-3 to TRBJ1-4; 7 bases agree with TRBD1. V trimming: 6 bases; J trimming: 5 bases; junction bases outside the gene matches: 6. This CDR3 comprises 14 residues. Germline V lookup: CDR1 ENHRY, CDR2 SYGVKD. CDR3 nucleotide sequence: TGTGCCATCAGGGGGGACAGAAAAAATGAAAAACTGTTTTTT. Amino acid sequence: CAIRGDRKNEKLFF.

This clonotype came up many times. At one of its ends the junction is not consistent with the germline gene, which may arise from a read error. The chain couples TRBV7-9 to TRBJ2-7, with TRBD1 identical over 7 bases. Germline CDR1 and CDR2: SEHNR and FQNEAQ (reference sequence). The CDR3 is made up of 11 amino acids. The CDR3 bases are TGTGCCAGCAGCCCCGGACAGGAGACGTCCTTC. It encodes CASSPGQETSF.

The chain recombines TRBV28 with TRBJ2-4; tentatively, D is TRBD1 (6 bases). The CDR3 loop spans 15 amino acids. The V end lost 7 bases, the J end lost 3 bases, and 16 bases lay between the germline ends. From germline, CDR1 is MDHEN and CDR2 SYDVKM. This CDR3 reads CASKAGDFVKNIQYF. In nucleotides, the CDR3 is TGTGCCAGCAAGGCAGGGGATTTTGTCAAAAACATTCAGTACTTC. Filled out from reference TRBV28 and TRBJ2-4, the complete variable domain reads DVKVTQSSRYLVKRTGEKVFLECVQDMDHENMFWYRQDPGLGLRLIYFSYDVKMKEKGDIPEGYSVSREKKERFSLILESASTNQTSMYLCASKAGDFVKNIQYFGAGTRLSVL.

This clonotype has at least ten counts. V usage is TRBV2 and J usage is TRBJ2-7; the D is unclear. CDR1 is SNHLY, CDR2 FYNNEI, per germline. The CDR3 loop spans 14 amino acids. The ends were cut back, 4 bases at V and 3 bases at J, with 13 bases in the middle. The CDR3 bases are TGTGCCAGCAGTGTACGGAACAGTTTCTACGAGCAGTACTTC. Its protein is CASSVRNSFYEQYF.

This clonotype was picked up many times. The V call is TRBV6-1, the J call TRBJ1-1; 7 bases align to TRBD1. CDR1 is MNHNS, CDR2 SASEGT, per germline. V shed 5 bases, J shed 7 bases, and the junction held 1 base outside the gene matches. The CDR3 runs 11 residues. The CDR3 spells CASSRDSEAFF. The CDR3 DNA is TGTGCCAGCAGTCGGGACAGTGAAGCTTTCTTT.

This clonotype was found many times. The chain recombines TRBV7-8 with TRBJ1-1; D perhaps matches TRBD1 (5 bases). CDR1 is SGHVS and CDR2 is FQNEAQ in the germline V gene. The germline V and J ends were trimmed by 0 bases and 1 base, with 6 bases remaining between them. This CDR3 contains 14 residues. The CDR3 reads CASSLARANTEAFF. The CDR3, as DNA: TGTGCCAGCAGCTTAGCCAGGGCGAACACTGAAGCTTTCTTT.

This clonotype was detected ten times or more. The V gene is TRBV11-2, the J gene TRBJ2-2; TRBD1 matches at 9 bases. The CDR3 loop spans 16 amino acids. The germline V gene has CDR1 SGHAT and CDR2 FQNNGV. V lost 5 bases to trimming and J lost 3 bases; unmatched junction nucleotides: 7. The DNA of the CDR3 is TGTGCCAGCAGCCCCCGGGACAGGGTGTACACCGGGGAGCTGTTTTTT. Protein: CASSPRDRVYTGELFF.

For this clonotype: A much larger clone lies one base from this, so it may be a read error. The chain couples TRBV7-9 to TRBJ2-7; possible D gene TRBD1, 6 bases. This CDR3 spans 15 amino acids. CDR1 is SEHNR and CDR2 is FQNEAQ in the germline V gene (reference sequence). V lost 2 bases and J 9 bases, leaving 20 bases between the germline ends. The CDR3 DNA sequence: TGTGCCAGCAGCTTAAGAGGACAGCCGCCCGACGTGCAGTACTTC. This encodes CASSLRGQPPDVQYF. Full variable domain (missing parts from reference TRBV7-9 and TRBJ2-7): DTGVSQNPRHKITKRGQNVTFRCDPISEHNRLYWYRQTLGQGPEFLTYFQNEAQLEKSRLLSDRFSAERPKGSFSTLEIQRTEQGDSAMYLCASSLRGQPPDVQYFGPGTRLTVT.

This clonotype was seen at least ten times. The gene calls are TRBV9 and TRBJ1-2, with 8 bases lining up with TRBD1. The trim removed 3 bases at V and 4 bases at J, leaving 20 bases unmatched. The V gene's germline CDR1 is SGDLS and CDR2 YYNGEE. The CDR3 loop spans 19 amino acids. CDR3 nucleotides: TGTGCCAGCAGCGCCGACCGGGACAGGCGCCAGCTAAGGTTCTATGGCTACACCTTC. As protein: CASSADRDRRQLRFYGYTF.

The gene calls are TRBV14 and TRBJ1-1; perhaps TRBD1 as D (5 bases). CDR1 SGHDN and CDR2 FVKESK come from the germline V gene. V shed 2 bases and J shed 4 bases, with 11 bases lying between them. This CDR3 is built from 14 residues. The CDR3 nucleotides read TGTGCCAGCAGCCAAAATCCGGGGGGCACTGAAGCTTTCTTT. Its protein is CASSQNPGGTEAFF.

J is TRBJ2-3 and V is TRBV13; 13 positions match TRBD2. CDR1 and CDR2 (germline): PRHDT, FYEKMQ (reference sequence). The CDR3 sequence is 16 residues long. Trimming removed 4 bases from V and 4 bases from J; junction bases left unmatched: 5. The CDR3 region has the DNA TGTGCCAGCAGCTCGACTAGCGGGGGGTCTGCAGATACGCAGTATTTT. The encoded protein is CASSSTSGGSADTQYF.

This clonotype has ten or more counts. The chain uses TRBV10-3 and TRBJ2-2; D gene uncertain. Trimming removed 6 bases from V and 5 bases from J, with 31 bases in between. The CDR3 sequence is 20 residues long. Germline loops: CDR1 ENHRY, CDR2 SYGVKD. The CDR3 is CAISILNVGNRRPRTGELFF. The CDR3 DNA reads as TGTGCCATCAGCATCTTGAATGTGGGGAATCGTCGTCCAAGGACCGGGGAGCTGTTTTTT.

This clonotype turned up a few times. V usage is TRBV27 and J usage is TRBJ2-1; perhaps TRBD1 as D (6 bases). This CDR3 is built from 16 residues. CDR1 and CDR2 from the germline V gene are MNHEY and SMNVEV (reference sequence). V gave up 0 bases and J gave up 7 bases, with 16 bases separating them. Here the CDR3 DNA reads TGTGCCAGCAGTTTATCTTTCGGGCAGGGGCTAAATGAGCAGTTCTTC. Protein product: CASSLSFGQGLNEQFF.

CDR3 nucleotides: TGCGCCAGCAGCCAAGATCCAGGGTTAATCACTGAAGCTTTCTTT. Translating it yields CASSQDPGLITEAFF. The chain carries TRBV4-1 and TRBJ1-1; TRBD1 is a possible D gene (5 bases). Trimming shortened V by 0 bases and J by 4 bases, and 12 bases separated the two germline ends. Germline V gives CDR1 MGHRA, CDR2 YSYEKL. This CDR3 comprises 15 residues.

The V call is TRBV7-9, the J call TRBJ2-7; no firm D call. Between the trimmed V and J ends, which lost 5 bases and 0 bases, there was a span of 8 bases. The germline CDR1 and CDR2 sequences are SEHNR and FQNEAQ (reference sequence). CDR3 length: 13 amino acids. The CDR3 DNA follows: TGTGCCAGCAGCAGATCCGACTCCTACGAGCAGTACTTC. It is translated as CASSRSDSYEQYF.

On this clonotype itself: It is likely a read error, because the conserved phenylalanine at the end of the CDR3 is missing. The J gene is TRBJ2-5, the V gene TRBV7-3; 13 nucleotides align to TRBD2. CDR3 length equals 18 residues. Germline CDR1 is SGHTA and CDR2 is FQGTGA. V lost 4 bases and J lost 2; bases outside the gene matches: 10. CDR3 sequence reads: CASSSSVTSGRIQETQYC. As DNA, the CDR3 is TGTGCCAGCAGCTCATCCGTGACTAGCGGGAGGATACAAGAGACCCAGTACTGC.